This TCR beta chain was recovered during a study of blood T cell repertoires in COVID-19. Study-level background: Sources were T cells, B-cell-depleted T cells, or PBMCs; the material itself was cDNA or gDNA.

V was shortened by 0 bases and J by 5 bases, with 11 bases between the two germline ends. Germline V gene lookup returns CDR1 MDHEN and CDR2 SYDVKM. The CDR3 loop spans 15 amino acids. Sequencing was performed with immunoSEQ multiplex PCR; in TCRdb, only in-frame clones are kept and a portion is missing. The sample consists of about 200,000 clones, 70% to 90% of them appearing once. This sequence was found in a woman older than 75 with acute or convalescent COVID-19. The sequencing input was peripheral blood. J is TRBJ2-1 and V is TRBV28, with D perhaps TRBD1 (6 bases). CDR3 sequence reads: CASSLWSGVHNEQFF. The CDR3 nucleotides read TGTGCCAGCAGTTTATGGTCAGGGGTGCACAATGAGCAGTTCTTC. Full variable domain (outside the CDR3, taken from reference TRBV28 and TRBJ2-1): DVKVTQSSRYLVKRTGEKVFLECVQDMDHENMFWYRQDPGLGLRLIYFSYDVKMKEKGDIPEGYSVSREKKERFSLILESASTNQTSMYLCASSLWSGVHNEQFFGPGTRLTVL.